This T cell receptor (beta chain) comes out of a study of blood T cell repertoires in COVID-19. V dropped 3 bases and J dropped 7; count of bases not matched to a gene: 6. Germline V gives CDR1 SGHKS, CDR2 YYEKEE (reference sequence). This CDR3 is built from 14 residues. Recruits, aged about 18 to 100 years, lived in 25 or so US areas. This clone was found once. The method was immunoSEQ multiplex PCR; TCRdb's version includes in-frame clones alone and lacks a portion of them. The table has fewer than 350,000 clones, 88% seen once; the top ten hold approximately 2%. Sequenced material: PBMCs or T cells enriched from blood (not recorded which). The receptor was isolated from a woman aged 60-75 years in a cohort exposed to, infected with or recovered from COVID-19 (not recorded which). V is TRBV5-5 and J is TRBJ2-1, with 8 bases fitting TRBD1. CDR3 region: CASSSGGRVNEQFF. CDR3 nucleotides: TGTGCCAGCAGCTCAGGGGGCAGGGTAAATGAGCAGTTCTTC.